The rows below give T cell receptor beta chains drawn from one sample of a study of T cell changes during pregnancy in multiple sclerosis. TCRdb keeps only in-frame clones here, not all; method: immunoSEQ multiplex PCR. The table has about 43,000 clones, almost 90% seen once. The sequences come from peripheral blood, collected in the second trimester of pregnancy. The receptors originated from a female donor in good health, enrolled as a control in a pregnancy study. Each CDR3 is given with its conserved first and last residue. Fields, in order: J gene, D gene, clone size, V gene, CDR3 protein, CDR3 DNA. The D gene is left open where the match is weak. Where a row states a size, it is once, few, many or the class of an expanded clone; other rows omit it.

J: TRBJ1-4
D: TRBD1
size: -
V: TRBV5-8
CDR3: CASSYLGQGEEKLFF
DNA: TGTGCCAGCAGCTATCTCGGACAGGGTGAAGAAAAACTGTTTTTT

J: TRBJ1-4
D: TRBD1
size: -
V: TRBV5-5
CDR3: CASSLSGQGERLFF
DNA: TGTGCCAGCAGCCTCTCGGGGCAGGGGGAAAGACTGTTTTTT

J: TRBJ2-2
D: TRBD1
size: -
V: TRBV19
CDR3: CASSMGQGAGTGELFF
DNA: TGTGCCAGTAGTATGGGACAGGGGGCTGGCACCGGGGAGCTGTTTTTT

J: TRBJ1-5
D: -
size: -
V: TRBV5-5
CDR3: CASGRNPVDNQPQHF
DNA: TGTGCCAGCGGTAGAAATCCGGTTGACAATCAGCCCCAGCATTTT

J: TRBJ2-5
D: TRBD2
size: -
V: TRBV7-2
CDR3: CASSSQSGAGETQYF
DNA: TGTGCCAGCAGCTCCCAAAGCGGGGCTGGGGAGACCCAGTACTTC

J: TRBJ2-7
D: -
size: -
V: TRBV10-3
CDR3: CAISELGSSYEQYF
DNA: TGTGCCATCAGTGAGTTGGGGAGCTCCTACGAGCAGTACTTC

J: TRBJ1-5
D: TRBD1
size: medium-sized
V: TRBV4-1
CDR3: CASSQDGTGSRQPQHF
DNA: TGCGCCAGCAGCCAAGACGGGACAGGGAGTCGGCAGCCCCAGCATTTT

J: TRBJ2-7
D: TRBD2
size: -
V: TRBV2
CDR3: CASSPSGGHEQYF
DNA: TGTGCCAGCAGCCCTAGCGGGGGGCACGAGCAGTACTTC

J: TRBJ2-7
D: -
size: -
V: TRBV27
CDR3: CASSTDGDSYEQYF
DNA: TGTGCCAGCAGTACAGACGGGGACTCCTACGAGCAGTACTTC

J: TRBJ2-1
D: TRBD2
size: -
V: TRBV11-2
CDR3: CASSLTPGRVDEQFF
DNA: TGTGCCAGCAGCCTCACCCCGGGGAGGGTCGATGAGCAGTTCTTC

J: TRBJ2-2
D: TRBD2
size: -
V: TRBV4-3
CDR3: CASSHRGGAELGELFF
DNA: TGCGCCAGCAGCCATCGCGGGGGGGCCGAGCTCGGGGAGCTGTTTTTT

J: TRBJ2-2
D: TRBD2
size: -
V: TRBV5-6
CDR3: CASRSVGLASANTGELFF
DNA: TGTGCCAGCAGATCAGTCGGACTAGCTTCCGCGAACACCGGGGAGCTGTTTTTT

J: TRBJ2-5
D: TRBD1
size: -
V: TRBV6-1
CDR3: CASRKDRGRIETQYF
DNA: TGTGCCAGCAGAAAAGACAGGGGGCGAATAGAGACCCAGTACTTC

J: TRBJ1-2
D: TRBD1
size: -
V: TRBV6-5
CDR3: CASSYSNRGNYGYTF
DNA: TGTGCCAGCAGTTACTCGAACAGGGGGAACTATGGCTACACCTTC

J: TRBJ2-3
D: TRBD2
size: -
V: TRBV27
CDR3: CASSFELAGATDTQYF
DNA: TGTGCCAGCAGTTTTGAGCTAGCGGGGGCCACAGATACGCAGTATTTT

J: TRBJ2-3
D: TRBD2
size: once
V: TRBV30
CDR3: CACDLSGSTDTQYF
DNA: TGTGCCTGTGACCTTAGCGGGAGTACCGATACGCAGTATTTT

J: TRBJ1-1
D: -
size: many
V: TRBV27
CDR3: CASSLFAGDTEAFF
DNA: TGTGCCAGCAGTTTATTCGCAGGGGACACTGAAGCTTTCTTT

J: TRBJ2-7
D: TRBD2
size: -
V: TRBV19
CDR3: CASTILAGGAYEQYF
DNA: TGTGCCAGTACCATACTAGCGGGAGGCGCCTACGAGCAGTACTTC

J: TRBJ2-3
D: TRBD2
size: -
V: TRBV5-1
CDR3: CASSLPSGAAGTQYF
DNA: TGCGCCAGCAGCTTGCCTAGCGGGGCTGCGGGTACGCAGTATTTT

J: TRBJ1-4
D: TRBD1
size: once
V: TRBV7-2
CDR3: CASSFVGGGGNEKLFF
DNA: TGTGCCAGCAGCTTTGTAGGGGGCGGTGGTAATGAAAAACTGTTTTTT

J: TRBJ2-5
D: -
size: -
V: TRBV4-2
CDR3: CASSQGGSYQETQYF
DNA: TGTGCCAGCAGCCAAGGCGGTAGCTACCAAGAGACCCAGTACTTC

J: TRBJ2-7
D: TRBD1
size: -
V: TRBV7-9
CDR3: CASSSLFDRGSTYEQYF
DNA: TGTGCCAGCAGCTCCCTTTTCGACAGGGGAAGTACCTACGAGCAGTACTTC

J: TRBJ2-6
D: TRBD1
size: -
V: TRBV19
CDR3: CASSPLGDRGLMASGANVLTF
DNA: TGTGCCAGTAGTCCACTGGGGGACAGGGGGCTTATGGCCTCTGGGGCCAACGTCCTGACTTTC

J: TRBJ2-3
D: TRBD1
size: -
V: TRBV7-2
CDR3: CASSLVGTGNTPDTQYF
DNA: TGTGCCAGCAGCTTAGTAGGGACAGGGAATACCCCAGATACGCAGTATTTT

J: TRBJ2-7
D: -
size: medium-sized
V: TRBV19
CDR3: CASSITLTGEQYF
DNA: TGTGCCAGTAGTATCACCCTAACAGGGGAGCAGTACTTC

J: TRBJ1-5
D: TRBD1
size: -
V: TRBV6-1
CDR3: CASSAGGLGNQPQHF
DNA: TGTGCCAGCAGTGCAGGGGGTTTAGGCAATCAGCCCCAGCATTTT

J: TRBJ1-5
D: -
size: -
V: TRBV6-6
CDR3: CASNLDYRDDQPQHF
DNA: TGTGCCAGCAACCTTGATTACAGGGACGATCAGCCCCAGCATTTT

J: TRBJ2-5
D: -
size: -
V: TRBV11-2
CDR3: CASSFGDKETQYF
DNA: TGTGCCAGCAGCTTCGGGGATAAAGAGACCCAGTACTTC

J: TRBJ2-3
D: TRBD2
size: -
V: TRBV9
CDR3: CASSHSERGERRGTQYF
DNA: TGTGCCAGCAGCCATTCAGAGCGGGGAGAGCGCCGGGGTACGCAGTATTTT

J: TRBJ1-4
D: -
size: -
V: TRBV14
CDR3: CASSQDAVRSEKLFF
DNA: TGTGCCAGCAGCCAAGATGCAGTGAGGAGTGAAAAACTGTTTTTT

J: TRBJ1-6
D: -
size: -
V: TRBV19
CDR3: CASTTRAGNSPLHF
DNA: TGTGCCAGTACAACCCGAGCCGGTAATTCACCCCTCCACTTT

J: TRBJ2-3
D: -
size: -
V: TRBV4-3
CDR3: CASSQGQPGTDTQYF
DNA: TGCGCCAGCAGCCAAGGACAGCCAGGCACAGATACGCAGTATTTT

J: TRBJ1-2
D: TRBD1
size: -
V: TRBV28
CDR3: CASSLLTGVFHGYTF
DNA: TGTGCCAGCAGCCTCCTAACAGGGGTATTTCATGGCTACACCTTC

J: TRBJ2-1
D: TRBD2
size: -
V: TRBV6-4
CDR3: CASSDGAGGRQFF
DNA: TGTGCCAGCAGTGACGGGGCGGGAGGCCGGCAGTTCTTC

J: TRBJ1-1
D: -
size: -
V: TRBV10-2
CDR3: CASSDRGSRTEAFF
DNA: TGCGCCAGCAGTGATCGGGGGAGTCGCACTGAAGCTTTCTTT

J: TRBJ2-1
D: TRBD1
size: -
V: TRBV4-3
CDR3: CASSQRTGGPYNEQFF
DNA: TGCGCCAGCAGCCAGCGGACAGGGGGCCCTTACAATGAGCAGTTCTTC

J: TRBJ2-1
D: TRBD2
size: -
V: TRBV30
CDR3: CAWSVRLAGFYNEQFF
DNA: TGTGCCTGGAGTGTAAGGCTAGCGGGTTTCTACAATGAGCAGTTCTTC

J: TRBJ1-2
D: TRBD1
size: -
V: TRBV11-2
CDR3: CASSSQGAYGYTF
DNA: TGTGCCAGCAGCTCACAGGGGGCCTATGGCTACACCTTC

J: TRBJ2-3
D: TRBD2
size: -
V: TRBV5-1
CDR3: CASSLGLAGVRDTQYF
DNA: TGCGCCAGCAGCTTGGGACTAGCGGGAGTAAGGGATACGCAATATTTT

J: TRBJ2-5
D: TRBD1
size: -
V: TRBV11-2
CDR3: CASSFPRTGFMETQYF
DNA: TGTGCCAGCAGCTTTCCCCGGACAGGGTTCATGGAGACCCAGTACTTC

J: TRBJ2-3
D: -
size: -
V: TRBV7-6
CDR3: CASSLLSDTQYF
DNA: TGTGCCAGCAGCTTACTCTCAGATACGCAGTATTTT

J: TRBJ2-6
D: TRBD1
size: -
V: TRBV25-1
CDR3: CASSEVGQGKSGANVLTF
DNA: TGTGCCAGCAGTGAAGTGGGACAGGGGAAATCTGGGGCCAACGTCCTGACTTTC

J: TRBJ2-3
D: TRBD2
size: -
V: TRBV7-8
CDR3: CASILYLSGGTADTQYF
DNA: TGTGCCAGCATCCTTTACCTTAGCGGGGGGACGGCAGATACGCAGTATTTT

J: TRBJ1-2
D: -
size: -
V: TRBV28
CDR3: CASSFAPVLYGYTF
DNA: TGTGCCAGCAGTTTCGCTCCAGTCCTCTATGGCTACACCTTC

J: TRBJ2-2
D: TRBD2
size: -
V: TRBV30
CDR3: CAWIRREYTGELFF
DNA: TGTGCCTGGATCCGGCGGGAGTACACCGGGGAGCTGTTTTTT

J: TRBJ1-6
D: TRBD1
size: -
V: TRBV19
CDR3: CASSKNRGQSSYNSPLHF
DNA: TGTGCCAGTAGTAAGAACAGGGGGCAGAGCTCCTATAATTCACCCCTCCACTTT

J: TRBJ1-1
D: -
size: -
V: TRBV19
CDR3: CASSPRSEVRTEAFF
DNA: TGTGCCAGTAGTCCGCGTTCGGAGGTGAGGACTGAAGCTTTCTTT

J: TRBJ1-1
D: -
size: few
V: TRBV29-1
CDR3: CSVEEAVASEAFF
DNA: TGCAGCGTTGAAGAGGCGGTCGCTAGTGAAGCTTTCTTT

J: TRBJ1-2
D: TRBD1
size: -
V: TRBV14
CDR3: CASSRKQGGGYTF
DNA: TGTGCCAGCAGCCGAAAACAGGGGGGTGGCTACACCTTC

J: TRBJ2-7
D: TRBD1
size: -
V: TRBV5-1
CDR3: CASSQTGGGLEQYF
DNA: TGCGCCAGCAGCCAGACAGGGGGAGGTCTCGAGCAGTACTTC

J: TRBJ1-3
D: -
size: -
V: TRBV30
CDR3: CAWSITRGSGNTIYF
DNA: TGTGCCTGGAGTATAACCCGGGGTTCTGGAAACACCATATATTTT

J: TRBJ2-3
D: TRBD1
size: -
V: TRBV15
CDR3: CATSRDPGQGRDTQYF
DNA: TGTGCCACCAGCAGAGATCCGGGACAGGGCCGGGATACGCAGTATTTT

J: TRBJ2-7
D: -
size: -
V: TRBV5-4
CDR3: CAYRAGGLYEQYF
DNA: TGTGCCTACCGAGCAGGGGGGCTCTACGAGCAGTACTTC

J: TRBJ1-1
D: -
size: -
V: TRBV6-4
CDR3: CASSERPTGGTEAFF
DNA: TGTGCCAGCAGTGAAAGACCGACAGGTGGGACTGAAGCTTTCTTT

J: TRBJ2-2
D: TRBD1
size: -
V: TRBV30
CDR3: CACRTGGYTGELFF
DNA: TGTGCCTGTCGGACAGGGGGCTACACCGGGGAGCTGTTTTTT